The source of this TCR beta chain is a study of cytomegalovirus exposure and HLA in healthy donors. Regarding this clone: The antigen remains unidentified.

The method was immunoSEQ multiplex PCR; TCRdb's version includes in-frame clones alone and lacks a portion of them. The table lists fewer than 70,000 clones, 90% to 95% of them singletons, with 5.8% in the top ten. Study-level findings and limits: Most observed TCR sequences were rare, whereas some public TCRs were detected in many donors. As was reported, the classifier diagnosed cytomegalovirus status with high specificity and sensitivity.

V dropped 1 base and J dropped 4; count of bases not matched to a gene: 3. The CDR3 length is 14 residues. From germline, CDR1 is SGHDN and CDR2 FVKESK. The rearrangement links TRBV14 to TRBJ1-1; TRBD1 aligns across 7 bases. The sample was PBMCs. The TCR was taken from a woman aged 18-35 years in good health and CMV-seropositive. The DNA for the CDR3 is TGTGCCAGCAGCCAAGTGGCAGGGGGCACTGAAGCTTTCTTT. Its translation is CASSQVAGGTEAFF.